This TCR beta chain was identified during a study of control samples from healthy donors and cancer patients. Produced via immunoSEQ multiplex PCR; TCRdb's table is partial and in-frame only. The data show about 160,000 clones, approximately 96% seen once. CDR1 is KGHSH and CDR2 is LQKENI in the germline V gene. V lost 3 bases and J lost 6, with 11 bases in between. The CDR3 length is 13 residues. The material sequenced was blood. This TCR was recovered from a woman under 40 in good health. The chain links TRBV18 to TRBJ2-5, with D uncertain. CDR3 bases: TGTGCCAGCTCACCGCGAAATACTAAGACCCAGTACTTC. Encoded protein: CASSPRNTKTQYF. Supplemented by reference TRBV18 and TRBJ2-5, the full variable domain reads NAGVMQNPRHLVRRRGQEARLRCSPMKGHSHVYWYRQLPEEGLKFMVYLQKENIIDESGMPKERFSAEFPKEGPSILRIQQVVRGDSAAYFCASSPRNTKTQYFGPGTRLLVL.